Below are 23 T cell receptor beta chains sequenced from a single sample in a study of vaccination and CD4 T cells after COVID-19. Researchers used the Oncomine TCR Beta short-read assay to sequence DNA from cultured CD4+ T cells. TCRdb used MiXCR to reprocess the PCR reads, holding one entry per CDR3 protein. The table has some 16,000 distinct CDR3 sequences, around 80% seen once. Noted treatment: roughly 10-day PBMC culture with coronavirus spike peptide pools or control peptides (ViraFEST assay). Their antigens are not known. The material sequenced was CD4+ T cells from blood, cultured in vitro, taken after SARS-CoV-2 vaccination. The source is a human donor who received a COVID-19 vaccine.

The chain carries TRBV7-8 and TRBJ1-4; no reliable D call. Germline V gene lookup returns CDR1 SGHVS and CDR2 FQNEAQ. The CDR3 is made up of 14 amino acids. Trimming shortened V by 6 bases and J by 8 bases, and 16 bases separated the two germline ends. CDR3 nucleotides: TGTGCCAGCAGTGACTTGGGTCGTCGCGAAAAACTGTTTTTT. This encodes CASSDLGRREKLFF.

In regard to this clonotype: The junction shows a germline mismatch at one end, possibly a read error. J is TRBJ1-2 and V is TRBV6-2 or TRBV6-3; no reliable D call. The V gene's germline CDR1 is MNHEY and CDR2 SVGEGT. The CDR3 extends over 15 amino acids. CDR3 amino acids: CASSPPGRPNYGYTF. As DNA, the CDR3 is TGTGCCAGCAGCCCCCCTGGCAGACCTAACTATGGTTACACCTTC.

The rearrangement joins TRBV7-2 to TRBJ1-2; D perhaps matches TRBD1 (5 bases). The V gene's germline CDR1 is SGHTA and CDR2 FQGNSA. V lost 2 bases and J 6 bases, leaving 13 bases between the germline ends. CDR3 length: 14 residues. The CDR3 reads CASSLTGKKDGYTF. As DNA, the CDR3 is TGTGCCAGCAGCTTAACAGGCAAGAAGGATGGCTACACCTTC.

The chain is built from TRBV20-1 and TRBJ2-7; D uncertain. V lost 8 bases and J 0 bases, leaving 17 bases between the germline ends. Germline V gene lookup returns CDR1 DFQATT and CDR2 SNEGSKA (reference sequence). This CDR3 is 14 amino acids long. The DNA for the CDR3 is TGCAGTACACAACACCCCAGGATCTCCTACGAGCAGTACTTC. It yields the protein CSTQHPRISYEQYF.

J is TRBJ1-2 and V is TRBV7-9; 9 bases are shared with TRBD1. CDR3 length: 17 amino acids. CDR1 and CDR2 (germline): SEHNR, FQNEAQ (reference sequence). The V segment lost 5 bases and the J segment 0 bases; nucleotides outside the gene matches: 10. The chain's CDR3 is CASSKDRDREANYGYTF. DNA for the CDR3: TGTGCCAGCAGCAAGGACCGGGACAGGGAAGCTAACTATGGCTACACCTTC. Based on the CDR3 plus reference TRBV7-9 and TRBJ1-2, the full variable domain is DTGVSQNPRHKITKRGQNVTFRCDPISEHNRLYWYRQTLGQGPEFLTYFQNEAQLEKSRLLSDRFSAERPKGSFSTLEIQRTEQGDSAMYLCASSKDRDREANYGYTFGSGTRLTVV.

This clonotype appeared a few times. The chain carries TRBV7-8 and TRBJ1-5; D is uncertain. The V gene lost 1 base and the J gene lost 6 bases, with 4 bases spanning the gap. CDR1 and CDR2 (germline): SGHVS, FQNEAQ. The CDR3 totals 12 residues. The CDR3 DNA reads as TGTGCCAGCAGCTTAGGGGGTCAGCCCCAGCATTTT. It is translated as CASSLGGQPQHF.

The rearrangement links TRBV19 to TRBJ2-5; tentative D call: TRBD2 (6 bases). This CDR3 spans 13 amino acids. Germline V gene lookup returns CDR1 LNHDA and CDR2 SQIVND (reference sequence). V gave up 5 bases and J gave up 8 bases, with 15 bases separating them. CDR3 in amino acids: CASSPGRRETQYF. In nucleotides, the CDR3 is TGTGCCAGTAGTCCGGGACGGAGGGAAACCCAGTACTTC.

The chain's CDR3 is CASRDQRSTGELFF. The CDR3 coding sequence is TGTGCCAGTAGGGACCAGCGGTCCACCGGGGAGCTGTTTTTT. The genes are TRBV19 and TRBJ2-2; TRBD2 is a possible D gene (5 bases). The CDR3 is 14 amino acids. Germline V CDR1 and CDR2: LNHDA, SQIVND (reference sequence). The V end was cut by 6 bases, the J end by 4 bases, with 12 bases between.

This chain connects TRBV12-3 or TRBV12-4 to TRBJ1-2; D remains ambiguous. Trimming removed 5 bases from V and 6 bases from J, with 19 bases in between. This CDR3 is 15 amino acids long. CDR3 DNA sequence: TGTGCCAGCAGTCCCGGACCGTACGTCAAACATGGCTACACCTTC. It is translated as CASSPGPYVKHGYTF.

The chain links TRBV6-1 to TRBJ1-1, with D hard to call. Germline V CDR1 and CDR2: MNHNS, SASEGT. This CDR3 spans 17 amino acids. V was clipped by 0 bases and J by 0 bases, with 14 bases between them. CDR3 sequence reads: CASSEALLRDMNTEAFF. The CDR3 nucleotides read TGTGCCAGCAGTGAAGCGCTTCTAAGGGATATGAACACTGAAGCTTTCTTT.

The chain carries TRBV7-2 and TRBJ2-7; 9 nucleotides line up with TRBD2. Germline V gives CDR1 SGHTA, CDR2 FQGNSA. CDR3 length: 16 amino acids. V shed 1 base and J 0 bases; nucleotides not matched to a gene: 4. The CDR3 coding sequence is TGTGCCAGCAGCTTAGTAGCGGGGGAGACCTCCTACGAGCAGTACTTC. Translated: CASSLVAGETSYEQYF.

The J gene is TRBJ1-2, the V gene TRBV24-1; D is unclear. Germline assignment: CDR1 KGHDR and CDR2 SFDVKD. The CDR3 length is 13 residues. The V and J ends lost 9 bases and 0 bases respectively, with 10 bases between them. Here the CDR3 DNA reads TGTGCCACCCAATGGGGTCCTAACTATGGCTACACCTTC. Protein sequence: CATQWGPNYGYTF.

V gene TRBV5-5 combines with J gene TRBJ2-2; D is undetermined. V lost 2 bases and J lost 1, with 9 bases in between. CDR1 and CDR2 from the germline V gene are SGHKS and YYEKEE (reference sequence). The CDR3 contains 15 residues. CDR3 sequence reads: CASSLRTENTGELFF. Here the CDR3 DNA reads TGTGCCAGCAGCTTAAGGACGGAGAACACCGGGGAGCTGTTTTTT.

This rearrangement joins TRBV28 to TRBJ2-3; 9 nucleotides line up with TRBD2. The CDR3 extends over 17 amino acids. V lost 2 bases and J lost 4; bases outside the gene matches: 10. The germline V gene encodes CDR1 MDHEN and CDR2 SYDVKM. CDR3 sequence: CASSLLTSGYHADTQYF. As DNA, the CDR3 is TGTGCCAGCAGTTTACTCACTAGCGGGTATCACGCAGATACGCAGTATTTT.

CDR3: CASVPGQGYGEQYF. CDR3 nucleotide sequence: TGTGCCAGCGTGCCGGGACAGGGGTATGGCGAGCAGTACTTC. The rearrangement links TRBV2 to TRBJ2-7, with 10 bases aligning to TRBD1. V lost 8 bases and J lost 6; bases outside the gene matches: 10. Germline V gives CDR1 SNHLY, CDR2 FYNNEI. The CDR3 spans 14 residues.

The chain has TRBV12-1 and TRBJ1-5; the D call TRBD1 from the table was never checked on the DNA. TRBV12-1 is a pseudogene. This CDR3 has 16 amino acids. Here the CDR3 reads CASSKKTGSEYQPQHF. CDR3 nucleotides: TGTGCCAGCAGCAAAAAGACAGGGTCTGAGTATCAGCCCCAGCATTTT.

The V call is TRBV21-1, the J call TRBJ1-1. TRBV21-1 is noted as a pseudogene. This CDR3 is built from 19 residues. This CDR3 reads CASSKTVLLSWDANTEAFF. CDR3 DNA sequence: TGTGCCAGCAGCAAAACAGTTTTGTTATCGTGGGATGCGAACACTGAAGCTTTCTTT.

The J gene is TRBJ2-1, the V gene TRBV19; TRBD1 agrees at 10 bases. After removal of 8 bases from V and 6 bases from J, the junction contained 13 bases not matched to a gene. This CDR3 contains 16 residues. CDR1 is LNHDA, CDR2 SQIVND, per germline (reference sequence). CDR3 amino acids: CASVRRGTGEGNEQFF. In nucleotides, the CDR3 is TGTGCCAGTGTCCGCCGAGGGACAGGGGAAGGCAATGAGCAGTTCTTC.

This chain links TRBV7-6 with TRBJ1-2, with unresolved D. The germline gives CDR1 SGHVS, CDR2 FNYEAQ. This CDR3 is built from 13 residues. V was shortened by 3 bases and J by 8 bases, with 13 bases between the two germline ends. CDR3 in DNA: TGTGCCAGCAGCTTTTCCTCGGGCGGGGGCTACACCTTC. Protein: CASSFSSGGGYTF.

This clonotype was observed a handful of times. The chain recombines TRBV27 with TRBJ1-6; possible D gene TRBD1, 5 bases. V was clipped by 6 bases and J by 4 bases, with 10 bases between them. The CDR3 spans 14 residues. CDR1 is MNHEY and CDR2 is SMNVEV in the germline V gene (reference sequence). The CDR3 loop is CASRYRLYNSPLHF. The DNA for the CDR3 is TGTGCCAGCAGGTACAGGTTGTATAATTCACCCCTCCACTTT.

The chain is built from TRBV6-1 and TRBJ2-5; the D is unclear. The CDR3 runs 15 residues. With 3 bases removed from V and 1 base from J, the gap between germline ends came to 12 bases. Germline V CDR1 and CDR2: MNHNS, SASEGT. The CDR3 nucleotides read TGTGCCAGCAGTGACGCGTCGGCAGGCCAAGAGACCCAGTACTTC. Protein product: CASSDASAGQETQYF.

This clonotype has only a few counts. The chain joins TRBV5-4 to TRBJ2-3, with 11 bases that match TRBD2. There are 16 residues in the CDR3. J was trimmed by 2 bases and V by 1 base; bases with no gene match: 3. CDR1 and CDR2 (germline): SGHNT, YYREEE (reference sequence). CDR3: CASSLIAGGDTDTQYF. In DNA form, the CDR3 reads TGTGCCAGCAGCTTGATAGCGGGGGGGGACACAGATACGCAGTATTTT.

The chain links TRBV6-1 to TRBJ2-2; possibly TRBD1 or TRBD2 for D (6 bases each). Germline V gene data show CDR1 as MNHNS and CDR2 as SASEGT. CDR3 length equals 12 residues. V lost 5 bases and J 6 bases, leaving 7 bases between the germline ends. CDR3 in DNA: TGTGCCAGCAGTAGGGGGGCCGGGGAGCTGTTTTTT. Protein: CASSRGAGELFF.